These T cell receptor beta chains were read from a single sample in a study of control samples from healthy donors and cancer patients. TCRdb's table, derived via immunoSEQ multiplex PCR, lists solely in-frame clones and lacks some. This table holds 150,000 to 200,000 clones, 80% to 90% found once. Sequenced input: blood. Receptors originate from a young man in good health. Both conserved end residues are part of each CDR3. A D gene is named only where the DNA matches it firmly.

V	D	CDR3
TRBV9	TRBD1	CASSSYETGRLGGELFF
TRBV5-1	TRBD1	CASSSPGQGAKMNTEAFF
TRBV24-1	-	CASPSRDVAFEQYF
TRBV9	-	CASSVMNTGELFF
TRBV7-2	-	CASSWDSLQQFF
TRBV5-4	TRBD1	CASSWGQSYEQYF
TRBV21-1	-	CASSKGAMRSNEQYF
TRBV5-5	-	CASSLSDVTVDSSGANVLTF
TRBV4-3	TRBD2	CASSQVAGGYNEQFF
TRBV2	-	CASKQGTGELFF
TRBV5-1	TRBD1	CASSLGGGTGDTPRIHEQYF
TRBV5-1	-	CASRTDPMNTEAFF
TRBV5-4	-	CASSLGGTAVTDTQYF
TRBV6-2/TRBV6-3	-	CASSWGGSTEAFF
TRBV27	-	CASSLGGRSVGGDEKLFF
TRBV7-9	-	CASSPTTAFGNYGYTF
TRBV2	TRBD1	CASSAHQGTGGGGYTF
TRBV11-2	-	CASSLLGGGTNTGELFF
TRBV30	TRBD1	CAFLRDRANYGYTF
TRBV6-5	-	CASSYGLQYEQYF
TRBV5-1	TRBD1	CASSTGQGNEAFF
TRBV27	-	CASSLTLSYEQYF
TRBV4-2	-	CASSQEDPPLHF
TRBV6-6	TRBD1	CASRGQGSPYYYGYTF
TRBV6-5	TRBD1	CASIEQGEDHQPQHF
TRBV27	TRBD1	CASSPGLQGRYEQYF
TRBV4-3	-	CASSLATEYSGNTIYF
TRBV19	-	CASSIGWGENYGYTF
TRBV7-3	-	CASSLTQLMGGELFF
TRBV9	TRBD1	CASSVAGQGTNEQFF